One sample yielded the 5 T cell receptor beta chains listed below, sequenced in a study of glioma-infiltrating T cells. TCR alpha and beta CDR3 regions were amplified from RNA using iRepertoire nested multiplex PCR. TCRdb fed the multiplex PCR reads into MiXCR, producing one record per CDR3 protein. The table records approximately 110,000 distinct CDR3 sequences, approximately 25% of them present only once. The sequenced sample was glioma tissue, nonneoplastic brain tissue, or PBMCs (not recorded which). Source of these receptors: a human donor with low-grade glioma or glioblastoma, undergoing nonglioma brain surgery, or in good health (not recorded which).

The chain recombines TRBV4-1 with TRBJ2-7, with 7 positions matching TRBD1. Trimming cost V 4 bases and J 3 bases; bases outside gene matches: 6. The CDR3 spans 14 residues. Germline CDR1 MGHRA, CDR2 YSYEKL. CDR3 bases: TGCGCCAGCAGCCCCGGGACAGAGGGCTACGAGCAGTACTTC. This translates into CASSPGTEGYEQYF.

In this sample, this clonotype turned up a few times. The chain recombines TRBV7-9 with TRBJ2-5; weak D call: TRBD1 (6 bases). Trimming pared 3 bases from V and 5 bases from J, leaving 13 bases between. The CDR3 is 14 amino acids. Germline V gives CDR1 SEHNR, CDR2 FQNEAQ (reference sequence). CDR3 region: CASSFRQDGETQYF. The CDR3 nucleotides read TGTGCCAGCAGCTTCCGACAGGATGGGGAGACCCAGTACTTC.

Many counts were recorded for this clonotype. V and J are TRBV5-1 and TRBJ2-3; tentatively, D is TRBD2 (6 bases). Trimming took off 4 bases at V and 0 bases at J, with 15 bases between the two ends. Germline V gene lookup returns CDR1 SGHRS and CDR2 YFSETQ. This CDR3 contains 16 residues. This CDR3 reads CASSEISGTSTDTQYF. For the CDR3, the DNA is TGCGCCAGCAGCGAAATTAGCGGAACTAGCACAGATACGCAGTATTTT.

This clonotype has at least ten counts. The chain employs TRBV7-2 and TRBJ2-1; 11 nucleotides align to TRBD2. In germline, CDR1 is SGHTA, CDR2 FQGNSA. The V gene end was trimmed by 4 bases and the J gene end by 7 bases; junction bases not matched to a gene: 9. This CDR3 is built from 16 residues. CDR3 coding DNA: TGTGCCAGCAGCTCCACACTAGCGGGAGTGAAAAATGAGCAGTTCTTC. Translating gives CASSSTLAGVKNEQFF.

With regard to this clonotype: A read error is possible here, since a much larger clone lies one base away. The CDR3 DNA reads TGTGCCAGCGGTTTGATCAGCTCGGCCGGCGAGCGCTATGGCTACACCTTC. Protein product: CASGLISSAGERYGYTF. The rearrangement links TRBV28 to TRBJ1-2; D call uncertain. Germline CDR1 and CDR2: MDHEN and SYDVKM. The CDR3 is made up of 17 amino acids.